A selection of T cell receptor beta chains follows, all from one sample in a study of persistence of HIV-infected CD4 T cells. What these receptors recognize is not known. Sequencing was performed with immunoSEQ multiplex PCR; in TCRdb, only in-frame clones are kept and a portion is missing. The table includes about 36,000 clones, about 83% detected once. Here the sequenced sample was cultured CD4+ T cells from PBMCs, taken from a patient who received antiretroviral therapy. The receptors were gathered from an adult with HIV. The donor label of this sample is uncertain. The CDR3 runs from the conserved cysteine through the conserved F or W. A D gene is named only where the DNA matches it firmly. Clone size, where shown, is once, few, many, or a class for clones that have expanded.

v_call	d_call	clone_size	j_call	cdr3_nt	cdr3_aa
TRBV5-5	-	-	TRBJ1-2	TGTGCCAGCAGCTTCCCGGGGATGGGTGGCTACACCTTC	CASSFPGMGGYTF
TRBV30	-	-	TRBJ1-3	TGTGCCTGGAGTGTAGGAGGGCCTGGAAACACCATATATTTT	CAWSVGGPGNTIYF
TRBV7-2	TRBD1	-	TRBJ2-3	TGTGCCAGCAGCACCTTGTGGGGACAGCGCACAGATACGCAGTATTTT	CASSTLWGQRTDTQYF
TRBV7-2	TRBD1	-	TRBJ2-3	TGTGCCAGCAGCTTAGGTGGGACAGGGTTGGATACGCAGTATTTT	CASSLGGTGLDTQYF
TRBV5-1	TRBD2	-	TRBJ2-3	TGCGCCAGCAGCCTCCGGGACTATTCCACAGATACGCAGTATTTT	CASSLRDYSTDTQYF
TRBV5-1	-	-	TRBJ2-3	TGCGCCAGCAGCTTGGAGAGGCAGGGTTACGATACGCAGTATTTT	CASSLERQGYDTQYF
TRBV11-2	TRBD1	once	TRBJ2-4	TGTGCCAGCAGCTCGGCTCCGGACAGGGAAGGTAACATTCAGTACTTC	CASSSAPDREGNIQYF
TRBV19	-	-	TRBJ1-5	TGTGCCAGTCGATCTCGGTCGGACGCCATCAAGCAGCCCCAGCATTTT	CASRSRSDAIKQPQHF
TRBV6-5	-	-	TRBJ2-5	TGTGCCAGCACCCATAGTGACAGCGGACACGGGGCCCAGTACTTC	CASTHSDSGHGAQYF
TRBV6-6	-	-	TRBJ2-3	TGTGCCAGCAGTTACAGACAGAGCACAGATACGCAGTATTTT	CASSYRQSTDTQYF